The sequence of this T cell receptor beta chain was determined in a study of metastatic and nonmetastatic thyroid tumors (dated by TCRdb to 2020 to 2021). Notes on the research overall: Repertoires were compared across peripheral blood and tumor or nodule tissue samples from malignant and benign thyroid patients. Results the study describes overall, beyond this receptor: In both blood and tumor samples, TCR beta diversity was reported to be significantly higher in malignant tumors than in benign nodules.

The library was generated by PCR. These reads were obtained on an Illumina HiSeq 4000. High-throughput sequencing was used to profile the TCR beta-chain CDR3 region of each patient. Turning to the authors' computational methods: CDR3 differences across clinicopathological groups were used to build a classifier for discriminating distant-metastatic papillary thyroid cancer patients. The Shannon index was used to assess repertoire diversity, and the Morisita-Horn index was used to assess tumor-blood repertoire similarity. TCRdb itself trimmed the public reads at Q25 with fastp, ran MiXCR and retained productive beta chains. In this record, the V and J calls reflect TCRdb's handling and not the investigators' own analysis. Recorded for this sample are 80,000 to 85,000 clones; roughly an eighth of them occurred a single time. Jointly, the top ten make up over 7% of the sample. No treatment had been received by any patient before thyroid surgery. Using T-cell receptor beta sequencing, the study looked back at clinical samples from patients collected from about 2011 to 2018.

CDR3 length: 14 amino acids, cysteine to phenylalanine. Only CDR3 DNA is held: 42 bases, read in frame from base 1. CDR1 and CDR2, per the germline V gene, are MNHNS and SASEGT. From V the trimming removes 3 bases and from J it removes 15 bases, while the gene matches leave 13 bases of the junction unaccounted for. A word on this clone: It has no known antigen specificity. One base away there is no much larger clone; base qualities are not given.

The material sequenced was tumor tissue. The rearrangement joined TRBV6-1 to TRBJ1-4; the central 7 bases match TRBD1. This TCR was sampled from a female donor with papillary thyroid cancer or a benign thyroid nodule (not recorded which). Some clones in this sample may be carry-over from other donors' samples. The CDR3 in this case is CASSDRGRGRRLFF. The nucleotide sequence is TGTGCCAGCAGTGATAGGGGGAGGGGGCGCAGGTTGTTTTTT.